The clone carrying this T cell receptor beta chain was counted at least ten times. Its antigen is as yet unknown. This sample is drawn from a study of response to subunit inactivated influenza vaccine. Overall study results and limits: Each seasonal influenza vaccination recruits few new T cells, the authors suggested.

TCRdb passed the RT-PCR reads through MiXCR, listing each CDR3 protein once. The sample has about 180,000 distinct CDR3 sequences; around 9.2% are singletons. This CDR3 is built from 16 residues. The germline V gene encodes CDR1 SGHRS and CDR2 YFSETQ. V was trimmed by 4 bases and J by 4 bases, leaving 17 bases between them. V usage is TRBV5-1 and J usage is TRBJ2-2; possibly TRBD2 for D (7 bases). The clonotype was recovered from a man aged 45-65 years who received an inactivated influenza vaccine. Sample: non-naive T cells sorted from PBMCs, taken on the day of vaccination. The CDR3 here is CASSHGGAKATGELFF. In DNA, the CDR3 is TGCGCCAGCAGCCATGGGGGGGCGAAGGCCACCGGGGAGCTGTTTTTT. Full variable domain (outside the CDR3, taken from reference TRBV5-1 and TRBJ2-2): KAGVTQTPRYLIKTRGQQVTLSCSPISGHRSVSWYQQTPGQGLQFLFEYFSETQRNKGNFPGRFSGRQFSNSRSEMNVSTLELGDSALYLCASSHGGAKATGELFFGEGSRLTVL.